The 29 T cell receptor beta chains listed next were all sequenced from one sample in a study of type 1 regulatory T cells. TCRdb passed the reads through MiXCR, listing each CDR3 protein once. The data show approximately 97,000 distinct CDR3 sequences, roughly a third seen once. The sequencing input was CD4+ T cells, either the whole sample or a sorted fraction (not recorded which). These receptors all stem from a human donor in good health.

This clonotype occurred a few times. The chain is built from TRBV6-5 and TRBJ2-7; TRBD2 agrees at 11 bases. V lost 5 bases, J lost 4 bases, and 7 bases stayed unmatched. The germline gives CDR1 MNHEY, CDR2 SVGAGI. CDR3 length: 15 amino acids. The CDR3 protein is CASSKQLAGVYEQYF. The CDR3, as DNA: TGTGCCAGCAGTAAACAACTAGCGGGAGTTTACGAGCAGTACTTC.

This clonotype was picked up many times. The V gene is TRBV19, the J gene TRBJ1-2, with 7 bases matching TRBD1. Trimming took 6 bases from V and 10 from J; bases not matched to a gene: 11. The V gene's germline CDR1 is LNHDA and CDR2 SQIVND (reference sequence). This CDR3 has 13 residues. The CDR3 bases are TGTGCCAGTAGCCGAACAGGGGTCGAGAACTACACCTTC. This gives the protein CASSRTGVENYTF.

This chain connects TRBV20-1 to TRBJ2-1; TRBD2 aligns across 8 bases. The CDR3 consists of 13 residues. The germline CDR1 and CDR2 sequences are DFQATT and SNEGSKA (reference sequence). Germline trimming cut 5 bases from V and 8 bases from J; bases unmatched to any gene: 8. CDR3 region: CSAVSGARDEQFF. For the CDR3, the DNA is TGCAGTGCTGTTAGCGGGGCTAGGGATGAGCAGTTCTTC.

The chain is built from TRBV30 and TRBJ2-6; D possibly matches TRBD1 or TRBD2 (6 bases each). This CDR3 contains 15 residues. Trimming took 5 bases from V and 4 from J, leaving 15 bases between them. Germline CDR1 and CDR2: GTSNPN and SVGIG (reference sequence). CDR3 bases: TGTGCCTGGGAGTGGGGGGCGAAAGGGGCCAACGTCCTGACTTTC. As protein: CAWEWGAKGANVLTF.

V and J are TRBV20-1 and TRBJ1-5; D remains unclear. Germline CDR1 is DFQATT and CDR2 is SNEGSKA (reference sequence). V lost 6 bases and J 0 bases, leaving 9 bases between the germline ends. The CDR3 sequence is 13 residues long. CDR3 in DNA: TGCAGTGCATCGGCGGATAGCAATCAGCCCCAGCATTTT. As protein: CSASADSNQPQHF.

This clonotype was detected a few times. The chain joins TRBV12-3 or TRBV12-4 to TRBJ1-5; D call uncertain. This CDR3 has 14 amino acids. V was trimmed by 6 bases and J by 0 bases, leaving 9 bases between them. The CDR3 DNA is TGTGCCAGCAGGCTTCTTGGTAGCAATCAGCCCCAGCATTTT. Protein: CASRLLGSNQPQHF.

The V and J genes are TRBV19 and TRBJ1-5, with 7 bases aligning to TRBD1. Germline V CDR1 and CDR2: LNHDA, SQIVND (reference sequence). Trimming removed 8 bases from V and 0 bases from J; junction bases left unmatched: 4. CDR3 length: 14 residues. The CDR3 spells CASWDSYSNQPQHF. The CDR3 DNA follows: TGTGCCAGTTGGGACAGCTATAGCAATCAGCCCCAGCATTTT.

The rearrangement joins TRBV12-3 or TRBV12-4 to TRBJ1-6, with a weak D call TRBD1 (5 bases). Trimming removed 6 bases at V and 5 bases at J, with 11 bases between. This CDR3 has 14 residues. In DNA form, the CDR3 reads TGTGCCAGCAGCCCGACGGGGGATAATTCACCCCTCCACTTT. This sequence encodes CASSPTGDNSPLHF.

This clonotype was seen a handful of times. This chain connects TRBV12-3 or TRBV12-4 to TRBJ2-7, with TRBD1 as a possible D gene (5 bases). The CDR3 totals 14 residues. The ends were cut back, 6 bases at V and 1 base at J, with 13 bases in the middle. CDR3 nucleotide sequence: TGTGCCAGCAGCCCTCGAAGGGGTTCCTACGAGCAGTACTTC. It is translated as CASSPRRGSYEQYF.

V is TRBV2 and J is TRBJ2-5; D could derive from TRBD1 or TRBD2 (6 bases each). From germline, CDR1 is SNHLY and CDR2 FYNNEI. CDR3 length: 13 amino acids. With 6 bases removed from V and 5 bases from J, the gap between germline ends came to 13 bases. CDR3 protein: CASRQGGGETQYF. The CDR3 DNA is TGTGCCAGCAGACAGGGTGGGGGGGAGACCCAGTACTTC. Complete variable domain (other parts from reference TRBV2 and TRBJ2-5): EPEVTQTPSHQVTQMGQEVILRCVPISNHLYFYWYRQILGQKVEFLVSFYNNEISEKSEIFDDQFSVERPDGSNFTLKIRSTKLEDSAMYFCASRQGGGETQYFGPGTRLLVL.

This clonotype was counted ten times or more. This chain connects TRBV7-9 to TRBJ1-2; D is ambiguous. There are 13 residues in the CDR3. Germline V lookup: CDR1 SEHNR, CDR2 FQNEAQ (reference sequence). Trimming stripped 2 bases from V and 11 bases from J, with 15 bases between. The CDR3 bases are TGTGCCAGCAGCTTAAACGGGCCCGATGTGTACACCTTC. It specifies CASSLNGPDVYTF.

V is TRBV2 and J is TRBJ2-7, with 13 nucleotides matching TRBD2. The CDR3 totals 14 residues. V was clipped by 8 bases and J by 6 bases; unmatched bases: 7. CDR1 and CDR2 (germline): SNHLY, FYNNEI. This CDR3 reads CASGAGLAGLEQYF. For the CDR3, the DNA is TGTGCCAGCGGAGCGGGACTAGCGGGACTCGAGCAGTACTTC.

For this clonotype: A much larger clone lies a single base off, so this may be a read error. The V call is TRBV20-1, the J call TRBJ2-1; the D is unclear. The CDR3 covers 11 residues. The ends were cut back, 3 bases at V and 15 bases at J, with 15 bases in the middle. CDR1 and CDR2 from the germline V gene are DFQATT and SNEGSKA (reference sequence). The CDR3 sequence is CSASDGPVPFF. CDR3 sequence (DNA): TGCAGTGCTAGTGATGGCCCAGTCCCGTTCTTC.

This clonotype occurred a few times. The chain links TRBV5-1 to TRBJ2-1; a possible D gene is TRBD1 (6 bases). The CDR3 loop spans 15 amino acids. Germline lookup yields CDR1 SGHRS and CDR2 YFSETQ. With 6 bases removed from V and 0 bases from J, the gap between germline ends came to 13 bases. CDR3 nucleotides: TGCGCCAGCAACACAGGGCCGAGCTCCTACAATGAGCAGTTCTTC. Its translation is CASNTGPSSYNEQFF.

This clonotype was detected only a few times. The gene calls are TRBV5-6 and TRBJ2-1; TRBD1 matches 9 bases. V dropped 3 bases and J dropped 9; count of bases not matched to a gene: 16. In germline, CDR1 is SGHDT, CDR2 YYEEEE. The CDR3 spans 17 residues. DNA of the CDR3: TGTGCCAGCAGCTCCTTGCACACCGGGACAGGGAACAGTGAGCAGTTCTTC. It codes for CASSSLHTGTGNSEQFF.

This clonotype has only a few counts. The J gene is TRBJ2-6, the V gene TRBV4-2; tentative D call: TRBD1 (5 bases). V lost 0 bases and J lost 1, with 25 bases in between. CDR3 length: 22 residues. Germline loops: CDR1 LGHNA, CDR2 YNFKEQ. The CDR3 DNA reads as TGTGCCAGCAGCCAAGAAACGCTAAGGACAAGGCCTTTTGGGTCTGGGGCCAACGTCCTGACTTTC. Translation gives CASSQETLRTRPFGSGANVLTF.

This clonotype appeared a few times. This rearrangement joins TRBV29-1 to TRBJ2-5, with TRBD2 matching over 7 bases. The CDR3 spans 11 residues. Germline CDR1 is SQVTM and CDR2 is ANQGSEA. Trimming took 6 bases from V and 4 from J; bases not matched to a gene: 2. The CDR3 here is CSVGRGETQYF. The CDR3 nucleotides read TGCAGCGTGGGGAGGGGAGAGACCCAGTACTTC.

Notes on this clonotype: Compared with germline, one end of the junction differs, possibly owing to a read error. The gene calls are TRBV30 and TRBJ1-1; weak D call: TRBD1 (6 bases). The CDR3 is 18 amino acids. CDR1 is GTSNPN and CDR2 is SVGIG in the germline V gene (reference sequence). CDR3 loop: CAWSVRTRGPIQDTEVFF. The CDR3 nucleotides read TGTGCCTGGAGTGTAAGAACCAGGGGTCCCATCCAAGACACTGAAGTTTTCTTT.

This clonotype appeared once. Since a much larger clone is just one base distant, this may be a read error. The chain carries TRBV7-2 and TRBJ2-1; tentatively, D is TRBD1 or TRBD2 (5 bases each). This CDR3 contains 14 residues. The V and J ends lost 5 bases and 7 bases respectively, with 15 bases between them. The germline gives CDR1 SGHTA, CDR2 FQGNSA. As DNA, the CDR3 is TGTGCCAGCAGCGGAGACGGGGCTTGGAATGAGCAGTTCTTC. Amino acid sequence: CASSGDGAWNEQFF.

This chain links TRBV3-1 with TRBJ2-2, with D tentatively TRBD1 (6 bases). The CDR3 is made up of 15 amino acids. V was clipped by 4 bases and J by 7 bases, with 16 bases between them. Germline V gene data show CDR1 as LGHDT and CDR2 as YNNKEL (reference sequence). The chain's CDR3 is CASSLQTGLFGELFF. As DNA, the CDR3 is TGTGCCAGCAGCCTACAAACAGGGCTCTTCGGGGAGCTGTTTTTT.

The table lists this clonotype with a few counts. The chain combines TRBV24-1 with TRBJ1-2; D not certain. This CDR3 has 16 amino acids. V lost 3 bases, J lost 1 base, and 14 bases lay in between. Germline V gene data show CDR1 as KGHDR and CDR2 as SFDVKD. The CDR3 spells CATSDADPGSNYGYTF. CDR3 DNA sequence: TGTGCCACCAGTGATGCCGATCCGGGAAGTAACTATGGCTACACCTTC.

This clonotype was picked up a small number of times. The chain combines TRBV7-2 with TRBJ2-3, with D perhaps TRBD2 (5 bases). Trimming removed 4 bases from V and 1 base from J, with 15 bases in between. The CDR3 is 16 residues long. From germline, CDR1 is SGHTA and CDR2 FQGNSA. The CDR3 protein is CASSSTTNSGTDTQYF. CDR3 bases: TGTGCCAGCAGCTCAACGACTAATTCTGGCACAGATACGCAGTATTTT.

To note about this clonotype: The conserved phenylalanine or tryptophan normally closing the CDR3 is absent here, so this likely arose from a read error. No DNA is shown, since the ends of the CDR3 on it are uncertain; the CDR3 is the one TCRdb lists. CDR3 residues: CASSPGTSPEY. The rearrangement links TRBV7-9 to TRBJ2-1; the D segment call TRBD2 is taken from the table without a DNA check. Germline V CDR1 and CDR2: SEHNR, FQNEAQ (reference sequence). The CDR3 sequence runs 11 residues, both termini included.

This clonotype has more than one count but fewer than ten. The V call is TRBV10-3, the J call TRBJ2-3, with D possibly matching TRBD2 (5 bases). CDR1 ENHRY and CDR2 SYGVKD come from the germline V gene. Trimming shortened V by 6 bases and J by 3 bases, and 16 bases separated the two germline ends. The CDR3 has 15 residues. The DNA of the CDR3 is TGTGCCATCAGAGTAGGGCTTGGGGAGACAGATACGCAGTATTTT. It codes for CAIRVGLGETDTQYF.

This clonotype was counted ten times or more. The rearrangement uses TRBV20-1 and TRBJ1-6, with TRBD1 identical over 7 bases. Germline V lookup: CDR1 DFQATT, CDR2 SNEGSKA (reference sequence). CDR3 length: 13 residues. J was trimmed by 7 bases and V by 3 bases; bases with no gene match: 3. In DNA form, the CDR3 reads TGCAGTGCTAGGACAGGGCAGAATTCACCCCTCCACTTT. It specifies CSARTGQNSPLHF.

The CDR3 DNA sequence: TGTGCCAGCAGCTCGGACAGGCAGTTCCAAGAGACCCAGTACTTC. Translating gives CASSSDRQFQETQYF. The chain links TRBV7-8 to TRBJ2-5, with TRBD1 matching over 7 bases. CDR3 length: 15 amino acids. The V segment lost 4 bases and the J segment 1 base; nucleotides outside the gene matches: 6. The germline CDR1 and CDR2 sequences are SGHVS and FQNEAQ.

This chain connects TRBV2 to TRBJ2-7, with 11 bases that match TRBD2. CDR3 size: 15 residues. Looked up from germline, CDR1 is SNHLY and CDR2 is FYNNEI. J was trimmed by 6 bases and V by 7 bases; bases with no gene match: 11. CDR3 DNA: TGTGCCAGCAAGGAGTCTAGCGGGGGGCTCGGCGAGCAGTACTTC. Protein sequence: CASKESSGGLGEQYF. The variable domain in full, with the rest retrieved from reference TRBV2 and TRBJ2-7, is EPEVTQTPSHQVTQMGQEVILRCVPISNHLYFYWYRQILGQKVEFLVSFYNNEISEKSEIFDDQFSVERPDGSNFTLKIRSTKLEDSAMYFCASKESSGGLGEQYFGPGTRLTVT.

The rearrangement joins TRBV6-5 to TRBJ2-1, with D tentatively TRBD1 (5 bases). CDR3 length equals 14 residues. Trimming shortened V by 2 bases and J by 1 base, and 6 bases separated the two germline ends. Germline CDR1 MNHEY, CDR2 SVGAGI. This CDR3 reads CASSYQGSYNEQFF. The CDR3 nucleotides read TGTGCCAGCAGTTACCAGGGTTCCTACAATGAGCAGTTCTTC.

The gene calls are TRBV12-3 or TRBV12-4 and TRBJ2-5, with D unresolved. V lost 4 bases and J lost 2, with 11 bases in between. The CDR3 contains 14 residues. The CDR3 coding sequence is TGTGCCAGCAGTTCGTTTCCAGTGCAAGAGACCCAGTACTTC. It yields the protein CASSSFPVQETQYF.